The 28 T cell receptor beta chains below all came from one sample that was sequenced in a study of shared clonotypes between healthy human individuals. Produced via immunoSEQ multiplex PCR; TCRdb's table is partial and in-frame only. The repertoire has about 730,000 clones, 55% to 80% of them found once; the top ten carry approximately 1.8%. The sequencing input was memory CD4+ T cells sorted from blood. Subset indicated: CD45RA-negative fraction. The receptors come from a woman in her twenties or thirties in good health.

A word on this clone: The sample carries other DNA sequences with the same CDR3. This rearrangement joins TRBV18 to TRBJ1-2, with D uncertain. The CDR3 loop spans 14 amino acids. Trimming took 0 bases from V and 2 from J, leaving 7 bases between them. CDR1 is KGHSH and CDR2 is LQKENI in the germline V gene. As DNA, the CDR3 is TGTGCCAGCTCACCACCGGGCGGGAACTATGGCTACACCTTC. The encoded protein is CASSPPGGNYGYTF.

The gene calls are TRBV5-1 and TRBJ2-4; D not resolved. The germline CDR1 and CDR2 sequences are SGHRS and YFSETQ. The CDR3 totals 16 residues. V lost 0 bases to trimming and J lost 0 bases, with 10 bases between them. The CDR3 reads CASSLATDLAKNIQYF. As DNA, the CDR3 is TGCGCCAGCAGCTTGGCCACAGACTTAGCCAAAAACATTCAGTACTTC. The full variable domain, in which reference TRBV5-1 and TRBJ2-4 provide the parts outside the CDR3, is KAGVTQTPRYLIKTRGQQVTLSCSPISGHRSVSWYQQTPGQGLQFLFEYFSETQRNKGNFPGRFSGRQFSNSRSEMNVSTLELGDSALYLCASSLATDLAKNIQYFGAGTRLSVL.

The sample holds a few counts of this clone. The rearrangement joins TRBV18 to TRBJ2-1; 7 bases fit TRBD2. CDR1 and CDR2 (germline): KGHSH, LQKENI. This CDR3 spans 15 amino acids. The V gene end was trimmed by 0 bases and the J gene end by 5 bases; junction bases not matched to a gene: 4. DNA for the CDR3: TGTGCCAGCTCACCACCCCCGGGGAGGGACAATGAGCAGTTCTTC. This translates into CASSPPPGRDNEQFF.

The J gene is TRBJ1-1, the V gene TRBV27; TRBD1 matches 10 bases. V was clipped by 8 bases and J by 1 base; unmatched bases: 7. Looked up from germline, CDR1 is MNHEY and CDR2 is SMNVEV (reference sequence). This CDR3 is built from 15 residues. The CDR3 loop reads CASRTGGGSNTEAFF. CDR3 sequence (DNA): TGTGCCAGCCGGACAGGGGGTGGATCGAACACTGAAGCTTTCTTT.

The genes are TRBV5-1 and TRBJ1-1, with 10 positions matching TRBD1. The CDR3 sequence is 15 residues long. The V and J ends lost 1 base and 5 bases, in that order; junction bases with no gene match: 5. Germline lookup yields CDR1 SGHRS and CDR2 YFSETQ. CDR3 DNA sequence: TGCGCCAGCAGCTTGACTAGGACAGGGGGTACTGAAGCTTTCTTT. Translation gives CASSLTRTGGTEAFF. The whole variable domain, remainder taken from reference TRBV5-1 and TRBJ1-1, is KAGVTQTPRYLIKTRGQQVTLSCSPISGHRSVSWYQQTPGQGLQFLFEYFSETQRNKGNFPGRFSGRQFSNSRSEMNVSTLELGDSALYLCASSLTRTGGTEAFFGQGTRLTVV.

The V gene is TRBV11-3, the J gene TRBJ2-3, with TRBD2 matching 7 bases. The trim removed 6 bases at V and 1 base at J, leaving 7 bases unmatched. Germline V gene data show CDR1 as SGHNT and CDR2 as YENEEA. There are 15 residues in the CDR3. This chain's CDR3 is CASRNVAGGTDTQYF. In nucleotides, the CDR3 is TGTGCCAGCAGAAATGTGGCGGGAGGCACAGATACGCAGTATTTT.

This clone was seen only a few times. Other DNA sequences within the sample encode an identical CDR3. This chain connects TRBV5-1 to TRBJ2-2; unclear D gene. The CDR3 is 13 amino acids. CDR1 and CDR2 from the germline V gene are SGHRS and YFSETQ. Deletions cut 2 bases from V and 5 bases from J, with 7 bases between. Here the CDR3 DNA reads TGCGCCAGCAGCTTCGGTCAAACCGGGGAGCTGTTTTTT. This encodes CASSFGQTGELFF. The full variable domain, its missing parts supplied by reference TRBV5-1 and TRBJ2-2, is KAGVTQTPRYLIKTRGQQVTLSCSPISGHRSVSWYQQTPGQGLQFLFEYFSETQRNKGNFPGRFSGRQFSNSRSEMNVSTLELGDSALYLCASSFGQTGELFFGEGSRLTVL.

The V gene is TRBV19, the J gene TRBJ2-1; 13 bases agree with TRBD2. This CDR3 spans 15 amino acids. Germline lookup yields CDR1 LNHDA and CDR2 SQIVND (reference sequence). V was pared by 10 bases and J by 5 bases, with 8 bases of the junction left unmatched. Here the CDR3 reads CATDRGLAGHNEQFF. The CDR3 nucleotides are TGTGCCACCGACAGGGGACTAGCGGGGCACAATGAGCAGTTCTTC. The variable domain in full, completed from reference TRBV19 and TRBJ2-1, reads DGGITQSPKYLFRKEGQNVTLSCEQNLNHDAMYWYRQDPGQGLRLIYYSQIVNDFQKGDIAEGYSVSREKKESFPLTVTSAQKNPTAFYLCATDRGLAGHNEQFFGPGTRLTVL.

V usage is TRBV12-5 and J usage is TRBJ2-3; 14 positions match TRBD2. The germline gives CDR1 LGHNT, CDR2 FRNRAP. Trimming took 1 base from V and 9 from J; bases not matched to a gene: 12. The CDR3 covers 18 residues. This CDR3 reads CASGLALGLAGVGHTQYF. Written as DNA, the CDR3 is TGTGCTAGTGGTTTGGCCCTGGGACTAGCGGGAGTGGGCCACACGCAGTATTTT.

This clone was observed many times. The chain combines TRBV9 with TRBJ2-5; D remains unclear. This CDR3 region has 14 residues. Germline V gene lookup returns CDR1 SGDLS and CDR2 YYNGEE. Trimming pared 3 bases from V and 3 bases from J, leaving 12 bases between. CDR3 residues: CASSDPVTEETQYF. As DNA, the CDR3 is TGTGCCAGCAGCGACCCTGTTACGGAAGAGACCCAGTACTTC.

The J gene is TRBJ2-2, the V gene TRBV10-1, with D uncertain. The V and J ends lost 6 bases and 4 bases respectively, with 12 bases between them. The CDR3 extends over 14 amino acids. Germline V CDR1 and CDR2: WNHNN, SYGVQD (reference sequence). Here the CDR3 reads CASSLAAGTGELFF. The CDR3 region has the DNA TGCGCCAGCAGCTTGGCGGCAGGCACCGGGGAGCTGTTTTTT.

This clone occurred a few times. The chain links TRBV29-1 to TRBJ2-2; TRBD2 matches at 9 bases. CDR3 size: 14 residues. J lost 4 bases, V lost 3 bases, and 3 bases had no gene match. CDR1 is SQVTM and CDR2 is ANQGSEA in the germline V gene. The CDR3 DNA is TGCAGCGTTGATAGCGGGAGTCGCACCGGGGAGCTGTTTTTT. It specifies CSVDSGSRTGELFF.

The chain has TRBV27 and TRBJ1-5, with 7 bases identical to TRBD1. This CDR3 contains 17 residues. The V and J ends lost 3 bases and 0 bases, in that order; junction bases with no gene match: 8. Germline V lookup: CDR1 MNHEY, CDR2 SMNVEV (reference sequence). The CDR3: CASSLAGGLNSNQPQHF. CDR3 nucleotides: TGTGCCAGCAGTTTGGCAGGGGGGTTAAATAGCAATCAGCCCCAGCATTTT.

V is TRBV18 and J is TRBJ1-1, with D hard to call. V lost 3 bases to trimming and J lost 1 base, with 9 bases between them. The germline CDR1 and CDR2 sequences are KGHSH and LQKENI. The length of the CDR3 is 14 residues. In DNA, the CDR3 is TGTGCCAGCTCACCGAAGCAGGAGAACACTGAAGCTTTCTTT. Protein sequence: CASSPKQENTEAFF.

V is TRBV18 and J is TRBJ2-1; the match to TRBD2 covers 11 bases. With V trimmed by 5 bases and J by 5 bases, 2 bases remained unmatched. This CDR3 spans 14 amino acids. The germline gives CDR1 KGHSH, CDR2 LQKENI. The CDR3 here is CASSEGLADNEQFF. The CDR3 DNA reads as TGTGCCAGCTCAGAGGGACTAGCGGACAATGAGCAGTTCTTC.

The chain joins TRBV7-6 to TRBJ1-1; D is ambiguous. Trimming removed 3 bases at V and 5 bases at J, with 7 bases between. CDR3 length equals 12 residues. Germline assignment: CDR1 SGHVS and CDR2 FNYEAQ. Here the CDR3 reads CASSLFSTEAFF. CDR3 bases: TGTGCCAGCAGCTTGTTTTCAACTGAAGCTTTCTTT. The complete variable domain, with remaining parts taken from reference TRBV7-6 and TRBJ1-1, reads GAGVSQSPRYKVTKRGQDVALRCDPISGHVSLYWYRQALGQGPEFLTYFNYEAQQDKSGLPNDRFSAERPEGSISTLTIQRTEQRDSAMYRCASSLFSTEAFFGQGTRLTVV.

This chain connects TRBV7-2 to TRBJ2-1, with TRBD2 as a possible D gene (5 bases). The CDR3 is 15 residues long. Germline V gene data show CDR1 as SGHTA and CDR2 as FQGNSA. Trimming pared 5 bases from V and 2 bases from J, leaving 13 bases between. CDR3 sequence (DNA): TGTGCCAGCAGCCCGATAGCGCTGACCTACAATGAGCAGTTCTTC. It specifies CASSPIALTYNEQFF.

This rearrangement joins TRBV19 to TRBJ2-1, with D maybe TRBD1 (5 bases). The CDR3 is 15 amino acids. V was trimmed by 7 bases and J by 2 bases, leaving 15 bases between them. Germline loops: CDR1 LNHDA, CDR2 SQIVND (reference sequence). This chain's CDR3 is CASNLGKGTYNEQFF. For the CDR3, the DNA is TGTGCCAGTAATCTTGGGAAGGGGACCTACAATGAGCAGTTCTTC.

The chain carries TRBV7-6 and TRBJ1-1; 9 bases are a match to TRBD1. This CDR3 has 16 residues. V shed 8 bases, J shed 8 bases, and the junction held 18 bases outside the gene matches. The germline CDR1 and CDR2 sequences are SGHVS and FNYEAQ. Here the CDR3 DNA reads TGTGCCAGCTCCCCAAGCCCAGGACAGGGGAAATGGGAAGCTTTCTTT. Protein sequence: CASSPSPGQGKWEAFF.

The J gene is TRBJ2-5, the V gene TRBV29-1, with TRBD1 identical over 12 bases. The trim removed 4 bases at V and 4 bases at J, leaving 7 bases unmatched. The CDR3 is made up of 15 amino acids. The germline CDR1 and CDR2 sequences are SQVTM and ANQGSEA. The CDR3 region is CSVAGTGGFRETQYF. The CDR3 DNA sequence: TGCAGCGTTGCCGGGACAGGGGGCTTTAGAGAGACCCAGTACTTC.

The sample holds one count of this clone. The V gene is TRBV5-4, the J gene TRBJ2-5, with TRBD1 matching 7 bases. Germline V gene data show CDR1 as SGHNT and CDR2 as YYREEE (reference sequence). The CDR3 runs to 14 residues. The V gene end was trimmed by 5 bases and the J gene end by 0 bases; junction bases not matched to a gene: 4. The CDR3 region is CASREGTDQETQYF. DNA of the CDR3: TGTGCCAGCAGGGAAGGGACAGACCAAGAGACCCAGTACTTC.

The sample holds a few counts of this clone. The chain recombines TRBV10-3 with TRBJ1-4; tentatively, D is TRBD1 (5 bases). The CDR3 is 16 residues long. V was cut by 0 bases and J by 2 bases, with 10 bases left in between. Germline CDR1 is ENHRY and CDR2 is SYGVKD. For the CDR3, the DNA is TGTGCCATCAGTGAGTCTCGCGGGGGGACTAATGAAAAACTGTTTTTT. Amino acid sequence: CAISESRGGTNEKLFF.

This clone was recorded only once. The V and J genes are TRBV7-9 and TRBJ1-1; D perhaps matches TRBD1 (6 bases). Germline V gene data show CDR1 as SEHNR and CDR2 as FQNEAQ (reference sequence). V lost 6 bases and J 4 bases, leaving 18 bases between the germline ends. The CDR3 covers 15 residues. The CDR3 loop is CASSRGGAVSTEAFF. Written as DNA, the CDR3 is TGTGCCAGCAGTAGGGGGGGCGCGGTGTCCACTGAAGCTTTCTTT.

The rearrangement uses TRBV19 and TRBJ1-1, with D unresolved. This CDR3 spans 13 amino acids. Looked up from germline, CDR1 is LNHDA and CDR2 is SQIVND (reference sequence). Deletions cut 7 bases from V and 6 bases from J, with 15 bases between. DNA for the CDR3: TGTGCCAGTATCAAGGAGGCGAATTCTGAAGCTTTCTTT. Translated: CASIKEANSEAFF.

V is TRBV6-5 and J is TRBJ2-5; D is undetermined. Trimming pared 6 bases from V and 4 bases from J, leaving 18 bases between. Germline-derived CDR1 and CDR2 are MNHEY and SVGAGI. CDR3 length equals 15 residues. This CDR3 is CASRGQMSQIETQYF. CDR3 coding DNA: TGTGCCAGCAGAGGGCAGATGTCACAGATAGAGACCCAGTACTTC.

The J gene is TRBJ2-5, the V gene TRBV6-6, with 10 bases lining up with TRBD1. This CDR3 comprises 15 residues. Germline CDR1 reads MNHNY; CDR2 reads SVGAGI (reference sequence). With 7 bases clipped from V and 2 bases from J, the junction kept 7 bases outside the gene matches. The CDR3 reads CASNRDRGRQETQYF. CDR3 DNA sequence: TGTGCCAGCAACCGCGACAGGGGGCGGCAAGAGACCCAGTACTTC.

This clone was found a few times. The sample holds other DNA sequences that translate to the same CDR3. CDR3 nucleotide sequence: TGTGCCAGCAGCCCGGGACTAGCGGGAGGCACAGATACGCAGTATTTT. Protein sequence: CASSPGLAGGTDTQYF. The chain links TRBV5-5 to TRBJ2-3; TRBD2 matches 14 bases. Germline CDR1 reads SGHKS; CDR2 reads YYEKEE (reference sequence). The V gene end was trimmed by 4 bases and the J gene end by 1 base; junction bases not matched to a gene: 2. This CDR3 contains 16 residues.

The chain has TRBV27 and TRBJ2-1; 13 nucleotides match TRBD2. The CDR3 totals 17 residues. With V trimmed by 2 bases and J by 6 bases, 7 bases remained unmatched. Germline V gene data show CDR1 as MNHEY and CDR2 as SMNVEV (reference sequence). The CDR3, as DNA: TGTGCCAGCAGTTTAGGTTTACGACTAGCGGGAGGCAATGAGCAGTTCTTC. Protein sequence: CASSLGLRLAGGNEQFF.